This TCR beta chain stems from a study of T cell responses to AZD1222 COVID-19 vaccine. The assay was immunoSEQ multiplex PCR, and TCRdb's table has in-frame clones only and misses some. The repertoire holds around 120,000 clones, around nine tenths seen once, with about 7.4% in the top ten. Second-dose intervals near 4 or 12 weeks were combined. V lost 0 bases, J lost 0 bases, and 7 bases stayed unmatched. The CDR3 loop spans 17 amino acids. Germline V lookup: CDR1 ENHRY, CDR2 SYGVKD. The TCR originated in an adult who received the AZD1222 COVID-19 vaccine. This chain joins TRBV10-3 and TRBJ1-1; 7 bases align to TRBD1. Sequenced material: peripheral blood, taken 28 days after the second AZD1222 dose. CDR3 sequence reads: CAISESGQRFLNTEAFF. The DNA for the CDR3 is TGTGCCATCAGTGAGTCGGGACAGAGATTTTTGAACACTGAAGCTTTCTTT.